This T cell receptor beta chain was recorded in a study of T-cell reconstitution after alpha-beta-depleted transplantation in children. Study results and caveats: Surviving thymic progenitors and recipient T cells were the source of high TCRbeta diversity at day 60 in some patients. Reportedly, roughly two months post-transplant, alpha-beta T cells arose from several hundred expanded graft clones. T cells produced anew were the main source of T-cell counts and diversity one year after transplant.

As for this clonotype: The antigen remains undetermined. Germline and junction disagree at one end, which may indicate a read error.

The authors prepared the TCRbeta library with unique molecular identifiers. TCRdb called the PCR reads again in MiXCR, with one record for every CDR3 protein. This table holds over 400,000 distinct CDR3 sequences, over 40% found once. The CDR3 contains 13 residues. Per the germline V gene, CDR1 is SGHAT and CDR2 is FQNNGV. Source: PBMCs, taken before TCRalphabeta/CD19-depleted stem cell transplant. The chain links TRBV11-2 to TRBJ2-5; D unclear. This receptor was obtained from a girl aged 2 to 9 with aplastic anemia, due to receive a stem cell transplant. DNA of the CDR3: TGTGCCAGAAGCTTCAGTCCTACAGAGACCCAGTACTTC. Translating it yields CARSFSPTETQYF.